This is a list of T cell receptor beta chains from one sample in a study of spatial heterogeneity in lung cancer. Via MiXCR, TCRdb re-called the 5' RACE reads, giving one row per CDR3 protein. This table holds around 110,000 distinct CDR3 sequences, 10% to 15% found once. Sequencing was performed on PBMCs, taken at follow-up. These TCRs come from a male donor with early-stage non-small cell lung cancer. The conserved cysteine and the conserved F or W are not part of the CDR3 here. Clone size, where shown, is once, few, many, or a class for clones that have expanded.

v_call	clone_size	j_call	cdr3_aa
TRBV28	.	TRBJ2-1	ASRTGGTYNEQF
TRBV5-4	few	TRBJ2-5	ASSLFGRKERKETQY
TRBV6-5	few	TRBJ2-6	ASSYMGRAGANVLT
TRBV27	.	TRBJ2-1	ASWGEGAVNNEQF
TRBV24-1	few	TRBJ1-1	ATSDSATTGHTEAF
TRBV3-1	many	TRBJ2-7	ASSQAQPGGYEQY
TRBV7-9	.	TRBJ1-6	ASSRDRDHSPLH
TRBV25-1	few	TRBJ1-3	ASSRDTSGNTIY
TRBV3-1	few	TRBJ1-2	ASSQGQGYGYT
TRBV27	many	TRBJ1-2	ASSSIRQGTNYGYT
TRBV6-5	few	TRBJ2-5	ASSYTGYETQY
TRBV27	few	TRBJ1-5	ASSWFQAGQEGQPQH
TRBV20-1	many	TRBJ1-1	SAGGGVTEAF
TRBV7-2	few	TRBJ2-1	ASSPSVGRNEQF
TRBV20-1	many	TRBJ2-7	SANRQGAYEQY
TRBV10-3	few	TRBJ2-2	AISEISTGELF
TRBV7-9	many	TRBJ2-7	ASSLRQPGQEGEQY
TRBV20-1	few	TRBJ2-3	SARGLGTDTQY
TRBV5-4	.	TRBJ2-1	ASSPRGGSSYNEQF
TRBV28	many	TRBJ1-4	ASSLNSGSGEKLF
TRBV9	many	TRBJ1-1	ASSAQGAEAF
TRBV5-1	few	TRBJ1-1	ASSPDPTGGRTEAF
TRBV4-3	.	TRBJ2-1	ASSQERGLYNEQF
TRBV5-1	.	TRBJ2-2	ASSPGQGSTGELF
TRBV5-1	many	TRBJ1-1	ASSLEPRVVAF
TRBV9	many	TRBJ1-5	ASSAGAGATQPQH
TRBV14	few	TRBJ2-4	ASSQEWGSNIQY
TRBV5-1	many	TRBJ1-1	ASSLADRYTEAF
TRBV6-2/TRBV6-3	.	TRBJ2-1	ASRPSGTSAYNEQF
TRBV29-1	many	TRBJ1-1	SGGQLDFMNTEAF
TRBV20-1	many	TRBJ2-7	SASEVGRYEQY
TRBV28	few	TRBJ2-1	ASRSGGSYNEQF
TRBV29-1	.	TRBJ1-2	SVPDRGLGYT
TRBV4-2	many	TRBJ1-6	ASSPVTGGSYNSPLH
TRBV3-1	.	TRBJ2-1	ASSQDQLPYNEQF
TRBV19	few	TRBJ2-5	ASSDQETQY
TRBV20-1	.	TRBJ2-7	SARDPGVFSYEQY
TRBV28	few	TRBJ2-7	ASSLLRTAAYEQY
TRBV2	few	TRBJ2-1	ASSVWGNEQF